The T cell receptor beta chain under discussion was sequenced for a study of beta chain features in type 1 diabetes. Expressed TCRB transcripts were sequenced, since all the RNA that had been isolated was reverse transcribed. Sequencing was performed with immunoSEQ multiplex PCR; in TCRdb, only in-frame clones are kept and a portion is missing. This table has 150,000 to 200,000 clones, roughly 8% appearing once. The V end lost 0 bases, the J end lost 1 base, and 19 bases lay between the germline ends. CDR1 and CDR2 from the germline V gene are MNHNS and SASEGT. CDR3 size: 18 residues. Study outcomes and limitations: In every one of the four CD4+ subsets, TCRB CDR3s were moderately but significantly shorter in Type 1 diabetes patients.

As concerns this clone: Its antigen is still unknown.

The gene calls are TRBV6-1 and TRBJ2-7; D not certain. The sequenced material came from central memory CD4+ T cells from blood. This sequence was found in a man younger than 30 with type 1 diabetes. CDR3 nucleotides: TGTGCCAGCAGTGAAGCCTCCCCTTTGAGGCCATATTCCTACGAGCAGTACTTC. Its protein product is CASSEASPLRPYSYEQYF.